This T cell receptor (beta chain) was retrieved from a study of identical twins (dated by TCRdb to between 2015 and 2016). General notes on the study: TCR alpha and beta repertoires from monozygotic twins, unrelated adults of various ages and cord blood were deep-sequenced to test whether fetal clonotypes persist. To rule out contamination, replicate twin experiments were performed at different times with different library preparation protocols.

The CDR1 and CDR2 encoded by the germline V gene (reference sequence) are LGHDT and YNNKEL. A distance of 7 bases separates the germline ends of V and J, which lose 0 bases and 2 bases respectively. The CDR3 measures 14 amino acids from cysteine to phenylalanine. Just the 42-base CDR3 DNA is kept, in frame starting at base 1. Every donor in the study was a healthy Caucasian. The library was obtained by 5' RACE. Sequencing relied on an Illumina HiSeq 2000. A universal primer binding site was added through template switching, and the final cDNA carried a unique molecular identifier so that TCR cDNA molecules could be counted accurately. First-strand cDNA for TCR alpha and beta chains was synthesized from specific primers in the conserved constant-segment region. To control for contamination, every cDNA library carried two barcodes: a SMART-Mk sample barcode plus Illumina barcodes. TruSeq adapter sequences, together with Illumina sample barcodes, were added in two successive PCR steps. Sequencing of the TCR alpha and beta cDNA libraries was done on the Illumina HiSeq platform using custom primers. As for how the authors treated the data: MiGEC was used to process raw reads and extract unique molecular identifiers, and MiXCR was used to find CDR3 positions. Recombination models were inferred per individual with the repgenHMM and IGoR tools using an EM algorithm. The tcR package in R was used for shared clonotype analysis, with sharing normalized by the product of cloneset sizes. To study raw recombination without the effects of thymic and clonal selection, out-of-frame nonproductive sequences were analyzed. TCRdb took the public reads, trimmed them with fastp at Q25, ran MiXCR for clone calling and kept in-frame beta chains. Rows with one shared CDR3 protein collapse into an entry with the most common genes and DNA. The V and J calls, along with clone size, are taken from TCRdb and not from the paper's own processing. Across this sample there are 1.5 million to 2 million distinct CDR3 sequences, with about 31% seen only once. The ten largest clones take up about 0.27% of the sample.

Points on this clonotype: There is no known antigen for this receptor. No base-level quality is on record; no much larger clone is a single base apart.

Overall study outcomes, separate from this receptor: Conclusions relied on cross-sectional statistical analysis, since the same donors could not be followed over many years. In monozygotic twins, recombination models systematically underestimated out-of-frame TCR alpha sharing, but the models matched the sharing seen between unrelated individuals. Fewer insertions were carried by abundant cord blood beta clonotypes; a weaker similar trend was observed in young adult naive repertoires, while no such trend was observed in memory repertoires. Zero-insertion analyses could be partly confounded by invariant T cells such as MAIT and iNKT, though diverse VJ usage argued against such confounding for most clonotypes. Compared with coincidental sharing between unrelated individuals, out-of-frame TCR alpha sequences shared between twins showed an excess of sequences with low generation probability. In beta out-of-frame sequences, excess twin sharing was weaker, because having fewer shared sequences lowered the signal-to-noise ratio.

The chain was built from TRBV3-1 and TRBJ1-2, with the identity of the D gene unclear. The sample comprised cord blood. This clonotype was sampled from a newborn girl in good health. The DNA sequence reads TGTGCCAGCAGCCAAGATACGGTGAACTATGGCTACACCTTC. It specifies CASSQDTVNYGYTF.